The sequence of this T cell receptor beta chain was determined in a study of T cell responses to AZD1222 COVID-19 vaccine. Study results and caveats: Nearly half of spike-specific TCRs reportedly target variant regions that are unmutated in the B.1.351 and B.1.1.7 variants.

This CDR3 contains 13 residues. From germline, CDR1 is SGHVS and CDR2 FNYEAQ. The V gene lost 5 bases and the J gene lost 7 bases, with 12 bases spanning the gap. Assay: immunoSEQ multiplex PCR; the TCRdb copy retains only in-frame clones and omits some. Among approximately 140,000 clones listed, 92% were seen once. Regarding this clone: Its antigen remains unknown.

The origin of this receptor is an adult who received the AZD1222 COVID-19 vaccine. The sequenced sample was peripheral blood, obtained 28 days after the second AZD1222 dose. The chain uses TRBV7-6 and TRBJ1-5; D is undetermined. DNA of the CDR3: TGTGCCAGCAGCCCTGATTCTGGGCAGCCCCAGCATTTT. Translation gives CASSPDSGQPQHF.